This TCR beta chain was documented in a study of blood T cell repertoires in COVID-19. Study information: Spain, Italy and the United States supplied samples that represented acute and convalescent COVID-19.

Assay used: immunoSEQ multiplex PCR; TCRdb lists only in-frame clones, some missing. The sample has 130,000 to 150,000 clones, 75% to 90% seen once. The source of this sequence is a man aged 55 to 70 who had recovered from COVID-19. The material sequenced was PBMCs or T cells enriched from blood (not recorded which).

CDR3: CASSQGGMNTEAFF. CDR3 DNA sequence: TGTGCCAGCAGTCAGGGGGGAATGAACACTGAAGCTTTCTTT. The chain has TRBV3-1 (or the pseudogene TRBV3-2) and TRBJ1-1; 7 positions agree with TRBD1. After removal of 6 bases from V and 0 bases from J, the junction contained 4 bases not matched to a gene. CDR3 length equals 14 residues. CDR1 LGHDT and CDR2 YNNKEL come from the germline V gene (reference sequence).